This T cell receptor (beta chain) was obtained from a study of cytomegalovirus exposure and HLA in healthy donors. Overall study: Some 200 million T cells yielded 117 million unique TCR beta sequences in earlier analysis. HLA-typed donors were the source of 83 million or so unique TCRs held in an early data release. General study points: Cytomegalovirus association was assigned to 150 to 200 TCR beta chains. The majority of CMV-associated TCR beta chains were reported as apparently HLA-restricted in a later analysis.

Vbeta (60) and Jbeta (13) primers were used in the PCR. The method was immunoSEQ multiplex PCR; TCRdb's version includes in-frame clones alone and lacks a portion of them. The sample yields some 110,000 clones, roughly 70% seen once. A note on this clone: Its cognate antigen is unknown.

This CDR3 has 10 residues. Per the germline V gene, CDR1 is LNHDA and CDR2 is SQIVND (reference sequence). V lost 8 bases, J lost 5 bases, and 6 bases lay in between. The receptor's source is a man between 25 and 39 years old in good health and CMV-seropositive. The specimen sequenced was PBMCs. V is TRBV19 and J is TRBJ1-2; the D is unclear. CDR3 loop: CASRGYGYTF. The CDR3 coding sequence is TGTGCCAGTCGAGGGTATGGCTACACCTTC.